Listed below are T cell receptor beta chains from one sample, sequenced in a study of blood T cell repertoires in COVID-19. Data came from immunoSEQ multiplex PCR; TCRdb stores just in-frame clones and leaves some out. The sample carries about 200,000 clones, 86% recorded once. The sequencing input was peripheral blood. Receptors originate from a woman in her sixties or seventies with acute or convalescent COVID-19. The CDR3 runs from the conserved cysteine through the conserved F or W. Fields, in order: J gene, V gene, clone size, D gene, CDR3 DNA, CDR3 protein. The D gene is left open where the match is weak. The size entry is marked missing in some rows and otherwise reads once, few, many or a size class.

TRBJ2-5 | TRBV2 | once | TRBD2 | TGTGCCAGCGGACTAGCGGAAGAGACCCAGTACTTC | CASGLAEETQYF
TRBJ1-5 | TRBV19 | . | TRBD1 | TGTGCCAGTAGTATAGTGGGGACAGGGGACCAGCCCCAGCATTTT | CASSIVGTGDQPQHF
TRBJ2-7 | TRBV7-8 | . | . | TGTGCCAGCAGCCAGGGAGGCCTCGAGCAGTACTTC | CASSQGGLEQYF
TRBJ1-3 | TRBV21-1 | . | . | TGTGCCAGCACCCTAACAGACCCCTCTGGAAACACCATATATTTT | CASTLTDPSGNTIYF
TRBJ2-3 | TRBV27 | . | TRBD2 | TGTGCCAGCACCTGGGGCGGGAGGGGAGATACGCAGTATTTT | CASTWGGRGDTQYF
TRBJ1-1 | TRBV6-5 | . | . | TGTGCCAGCAGTTACCAGGAAAACACTGAAGCTTTCTTT | CASSYQENTEAFF
TRBJ1-2 | TRBV19 | . | . | TGTGCCAGCGGGCGGGGGGCGAACTATGGCTACACCTTC | CASGRGANYGYTF
TRBJ2-5 | TRBV5-6 | . | TRBD2 | TGTGCCAGCAGCTTGGGGCAGGGAGGGCAAGAGACCCAGTACTTC | CASSLGQGGQETQYF
TRBJ2-7 | TRBV7-2 | once | . | TGTGCCAGCAGCCAAGATTTAGCGGACGAGCAGTACTTC | CASSQDLADEQYF
TRBJ2-2 | TRBV7-3 | . | TRBD1 | TGTGCCAGCAGGGGGACAGGGGAGAACACCGGGGAGCTGTTTTTT | CASRGTGENTGELFF
TRBJ2-5 | TRBV5-5 | . | TRBD2 | TGTGCCAGCAGTTTTAGCGGGGGGGAAGAGACCCAGTACTTC | CASSFSGGEETQYF